Below, one T cell receptor (beta chain) is given with its context. This sample stems from a study of control samples from healthy donors and cancer patients. CDR3 length: 15 residues. The ends were cut back, 1 base at V and 3 bases at J, with 12 bases in the middle. Germline assignment: CDR1 LNHDA and CDR2 SQIVND (reference sequence). The method was immunoSEQ multiplex PCR; TCRdb's version includes in-frame clones alone and lacks a portion of them. The table has around 110,000 clones, around nine tenths seen once. The clonotype comes from a woman in her 70s in good health. Sequencing used blood. The chain uses TRBV19 and TRBJ1-2; D possibly corresponds to TRBD1 (6 bases). CDR3 region: CASSIANRVDYGYTF. The CDR3 region has the DNA TGTGCCAGTAGTATAGCGAACAGGGTAGACTATGGCTACACCTTC.